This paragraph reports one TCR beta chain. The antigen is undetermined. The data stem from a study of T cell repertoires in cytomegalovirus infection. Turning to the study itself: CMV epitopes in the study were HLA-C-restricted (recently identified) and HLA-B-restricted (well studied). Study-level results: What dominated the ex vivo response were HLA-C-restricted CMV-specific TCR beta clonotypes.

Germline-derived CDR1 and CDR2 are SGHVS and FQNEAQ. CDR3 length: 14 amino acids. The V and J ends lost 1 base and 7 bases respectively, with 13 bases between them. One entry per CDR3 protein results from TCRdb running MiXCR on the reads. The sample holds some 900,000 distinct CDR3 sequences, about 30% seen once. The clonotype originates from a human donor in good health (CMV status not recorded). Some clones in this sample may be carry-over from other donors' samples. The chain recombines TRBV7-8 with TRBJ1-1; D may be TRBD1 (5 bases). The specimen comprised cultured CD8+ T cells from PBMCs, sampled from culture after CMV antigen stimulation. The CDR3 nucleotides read TGTGCCAGCAGCTTAGGGCAGGGTAGGGTTGAAGCTTTCTTT. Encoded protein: CASSLGQGRVEAFF.